These T cell receptor beta chains were read from a single sample in a study of identical twins. TCRdb re-called the 5' RACE reads with MiXCR, one entry per CDR3 protein. The data show some 1,700,000 distinct CDR3 sequences, around a third seen once. Sequenced: cord blood. The receptors stem from a newborn girl in good health. Each CDR3 is given with its conserved first and last residue. The D gene is left open where the match is weak. A row's size may be missing; if present it is once, few, many or a size class.

d_call: TRBD1; j_call: TRBJ1-4; v_call: TRBV27; clone_size: .; cdr3_nt: TGTGCCAGCGCGGTTTTGGGACAGGGGAATGAAAAACTGTTTTTT; cdr3_aa: CASAVLGQGNEKLFF
d_call: .; j_call: TRBJ2-5; v_call: TRBV6-6; clone_size: few; cdr3_nt: TGTGCCAGCAGTTACAAGGCTAGCGTTCTCCCACAGACCCAGTACTTC; cdr3_aa: CASSYKASVLPQTQYF
d_call: .; j_call: TRBJ1-5; v_call: TRBV5-1; clone_size: many; cdr3_nt: TGTGCCAGCAGTTTCAGGGGAGGCAATCAGCCCCAGCATTTT; cdr3_aa: CASSFRGGNQPQHF
d_call: .; j_call: TRBJ2-3; v_call: TRBV2; clone_size: few; cdr3_nt: TGTGCCAGCAAAGTTTCCTTCCTCACAGATACGCAGTATTTT; cdr3_aa: CASKVSFLTDTQYF
d_call: .; j_call: TRBJ1-4; v_call: TRBV28; clone_size: .; cdr3_nt: TGTGCCAGCAGCGCTCCCTTCGAGGCAACTAATGAAAAACTGTTTTTT; cdr3_aa: CASSAPFEATNEKLFF
d_call: TRBD2; j_call: TRBJ2-1; v_call: TRBV5-1; clone_size: .; cdr3_nt: TGCGCCAGCAGCTCGGGACTAGCGAAGCGGTTCTTC; cdr3_aa: CASSSGLAKRFF
d_call: .; j_call: TRBJ2-6; v_call: TRBV6-5; clone_size: .; cdr3_nt: TGTGCCAGCAGTTACTCAGAACAGGGAACCTCTGGGGCCAACGTCCTGACTTTC; cdr3_aa: CASSYSEQGTSGANVLTF
d_call: .; j_call: TRBJ2-1; v_call: TRBV7-2; clone_size: many; cdr3_nt: TGTGCCAGCAGCTTAGCTGGGGGGGCGGAATACTCCTACAATGAGCAGTTCTTC; cdr3_aa: CASSLAGGAEYSYNEQFF
d_call: .; j_call: TRBJ2-7; v_call: TRBV29-1; clone_size: .; cdr3_nt: TGCAGCGTTGTAGGGTTTAACGAGCAGTACTTC; cdr3_aa: CSVVGFNEQYF
d_call: TRBD1; j_call: TRBJ2-1; v_call: TRBV27; clone_size: .; cdr3_nt: TGTGCCAGCGGTAATACCCGTCCGGACAGGATTGATGAGCAGTTCTTC; cdr3_aa: CASGNTRPDRIDEQFF
d_call: .; j_call: TRBJ1-5; v_call: TRBV6-1; clone_size: .; cdr3_nt: TGTGCCAGCAGTGTTCCAAGGGGCCCGCATAGCAATCAGCCCCAGCATTTT; cdr3_aa: CASSVPRGPHSNQPQHF
d_call: .; j_call: TRBJ2-2; v_call: TRBV28; clone_size: few; cdr3_nt: TGTGCCAGCAGTTTATGGGGTGACAGAACCGGGGAGCTGTTTTTT; cdr3_aa: CASSLWGDRTGELFF
d_call: .; j_call: TRBJ1-2; v_call: TRBV20-1; clone_size: few; cdr3_nt: TGCAGTGCTAGACGGTCTGGCTATGGCTACACCTTC; cdr3_aa: CSARRSGYGYTF
d_call: TRBD2; j_call: TRBJ2-1; v_call: TRBV6-1; clone_size: few; cdr3_nt: TGTGCCAGCAGTCGTGCGGGGCCAGCGGGAGCCAACAATGAGCAGTTCTTC; cdr3_aa: CASSRAGPAGANNEQFF
d_call: .; j_call: TRBJ2-1; v_call: TRBV7-9; clone_size: many; cdr3_nt: TGTGCCAGCAGCTTAGCAGGGGGGCACTACAATGAGCAGTTCTTC; cdr3_aa: CASSLAGGHYNEQFF
d_call: TRBD2; j_call: TRBJ2-3; v_call: TRBV9; clone_size: once; cdr3_nt: TGTGCCAGCAGCGTAGGGCGGGGGAGGGCAGATACGCAGTATTTT; cdr3_aa: CASSVGRGRADTQYF
d_call: TRBD2; j_call: TRBJ2-7; v_call: TRBV20-1; clone_size: .; cdr3_nt: TGCAGTGCTAGAGAAGGGACTAGCGGGGGCCCCTCCTACGAGCAGTACTTC; cdr3_aa: CSAREGTSGGPSYEQYF
d_call: .; j_call: TRBJ2-3; v_call: TRBV6-1; clone_size: few; cdr3_nt: TGTGCCAGCAAGACTTTGACTAGCACAGATACGCAGTATTTT; cdr3_aa: CASKTLTSTDTQYF
d_call: .; j_call: TRBJ1-2; v_call: TRBV27; clone_size: .; cdr3_nt: TGTGCCAGCAGACAACAGGGCACCTATGGCTACACCTTC; cdr3_aa: CASRQQGTYGYTF
d_call: .; j_call: TRBJ1-4; v_call: TRBV5-1; clone_size: .; cdr3_nt: TGCGCCAGCAGCAGGTGGATCGGGGGGGAGGAAAAACTGTTTTTT; cdr3_aa: CASSRWIGGEEKLFF
d_call: .; j_call: TRBJ1-1; v_call: TRBV5-1; clone_size: .; cdr3_nt: TGCGCCAGCAGCTTGCACCTCACGAACACTGAAGCTTTCTTT; cdr3_aa: CASSLHLTNTEAFF